Below, 22 T cell receptor beta chains from the same sample are listed, as sequenced in a study of human T cells and chemical hapten exposure. MiXCR was run by TCRdb on the RACE reads, yielding one entry per CDR3 protein. The data contain 300,000 to 450,000 distinct CDR3 sequences, about 5% of them singletons. Sample time point: pre-sensitization, week 0. Regarding treatment: therapeutic diphenylcyclopropenone sensitization with weekly scalp DPC. Sample: whole blood, taken in connection with sensitization to the hapten diphenylcyclopropenone (DPC). The receptor set was obtained from a woman between 18 and 29 years old with alopecia areata. Some clones in this sample may be carry-over from other donors' samples.

This clonotype was counted many times. This rearrangement joins TRBV5-1 to TRBJ1-2; perhaps TRBD1 as D (6 bases). Germline CDR1 reads SGHRS; CDR2 reads YFSETQ. V was pared by 1 base and J by 4 bases, with 11 bases between. This CDR3 comprises 14 residues. The CDR3 protein is CASSLPGESYGYTF. The CDR3 bases are TGCGCCAGCAGCTTGCCAGGGGAGTCCTATGGCTACACCTTC.

In this sample, this clonotype turned up many times. V gene TRBV10-3 combines with J gene TRBJ1-6; 8 positions agree with TRBD1. Trimming took 3 bases from V and 0 from J; bases not matched to a gene: 4. Germline assignment: CDR1 ENHRY and CDR2 SYGVKD. The CDR3 has 17 amino acids. The CDR3 DNA is TGTGCCATCAGTGACGGACAGGGCAGCTCCTATAATTCACCCCTCCACTTT. This translates into CAISDGQGSSYNSPLHF.

This clonotype was seen repeatedly, ten times or more. The chain couples TRBV18 to TRBJ1-3; 7 nucleotides align to TRBD1. J gave up 1 base and V 3 bases, and 9 bases lay outside the gene matches. The CDR3 length is 17 residues. Germline values: CDR1 KGHSH, CDR2 LQKENI. This CDR3 reads CASSPNRGPGSGNTIYF. The CDR3, as DNA: TGTGCCAGCTCACCCAACAGGGGACCTGGATCTGGAAACACCATATATTTT. The whole variable domain, filled in from reference TRBV18 and TRBJ1-3, reads NAGVMQNPRHLVRRRGQEARLRCSPMKGHSHVYWYRQLPEEGLKFMVYLQKENIIDESGMPKERFSAEFPKEGPSILRIQQVVRGDSAAYFCASSPNRGPGSGNTIYFGEGSWLTVV.

This clonotype has at least ten counts. The CDR3 DNA sequence: TGTGCCAGCAGTTTATCCAGGGGGGAAAAACTGTTTTTT. Translated, it gives CASSLSRGEKLFF. The chain recombines TRBV12-3 or TRBV12-4 with TRBJ1-4, with 7 bases that match TRBD1. The CDR3 is made up of 13 amino acids. Germline trimming cut 2 bases from V and 8 bases from J; bases unmatched to any gene: 2.

The genes are TRBV29-1 and TRBJ1-4; weak D call: TRBD1 (5 bases). The CDR3 length is 13 residues. V lost 5 bases and J 7 bases, leaving 14 bases between the germline ends. CDR1 is SQVTM and CDR2 is ANQGSEA in the germline V gene. Here the CDR3 reads CSVPRDGGEKLFF. The CDR3 DNA is TGCAGCGTTCCCAGGGACGGCGGTGAAAAACTGTTTTTT.

Here the CDR3 DNA reads TGTGCCAGCAGTGGGGATACTAGCGGGGGGGCCATGAAGCAGTTCTTC. Protein sequence: CASSGDTSGGAMKQFF. The chain joins TRBV2 to TRBJ2-1, with 13 nucleotides matching TRBD2. Germline V gene lookup returns CDR1 SNHLY and CDR2 FYNNEI. The CDR3 spans 16 residues. Losses at the gene ends were 4 bases for V and 11 bases for J; bases not matched to a gene: 11.

This clonotype was observed a handful of times. CDR3 sequence (DNA): TGTGCCAGCGGAACAGTCTACAATGAGCAGTTCTTC. Translated, it gives CASGTVYNEQFF. The chain is built from TRBV7-2 and TRBJ2-1; D gene ambiguous. Trimming took 8 bases from V and 3 from J, leaving 8 bases between them. CDR3 length: 12 residues. CDR1 is SGHTA and CDR2 is FQGNSA in the germline V gene. Full variable domain (outside the CDR3, taken from reference TRBV7-2 and TRBJ2-1): GAGVSQSPSNKVTEKGKDVELRCDPISGHTALYWYRQSLGQGLEFLIYFQGNSAPDKSGLPSDRFSAERTGGSVSTLTIQRTQQEDSAVYLCASGTVYNEQFFGPGTRLTVL.

This clonotype has just a few counts. The genes are TRBV20-1 and TRBJ1-5; 7 bases map to TRBD1. The CDR3 extends over 14 amino acids. Trimming cost V 6 bases and J 3 bases; bases outside gene matches: 8. Germline CDR1 DFQATT, CDR2 SNEGSKA (reference sequence). The CDR3 DNA sequence: TGCAGTGCCCCGGACAGGCGATCCAATCAGCCCCAGCATTTT. As protein: CSAPDRRSNQPQHF.

This clonotype came up many times. The V call is TRBV3-1, the J call TRBJ1-1; D gene unclear. This CDR3 is built from 12 residues. Germline V gene lookup returns CDR1 LGHDT and CDR2 YNNKEL (reference sequence). The V end was cut by 0 bases, the J end by 7 bases, with 6 bases between. CDR3 nucleotides: TGTGCCAGCAGCCAAGATCGGGGTGAAGCTTTCTTT. This translates into CASSQDRGEAFF. Complete variable domain (other parts from reference TRBV3-1 and TRBJ1-1): DTAVSQTPKYLVTQMGNDKSIKCEQNLGHDTMYWYKQDSKKFLKIMFSYNNKELIINETVPNRFSPKSPDKAHLNLHINSLELGDSAVYFCASSQDRGEAFFGQGTRLTVV.

This clonotype occurred many times. This sequence joins TRBV6-6 and TRBJ1-2; 8 nucleotides agree with TRBD1. Germline trimming cut 6 bases from V and 4 bases from J; bases unmatched to any gene: 10. Germline V CDR1 and CDR2: MNHNY, SVGAGI (reference sequence). The CDR3 loop spans 15 amino acids. In DNA, the CDR3 is TGTGCCAGCAGGACGGGACAGGTGGTCGGCTATGGCTACACCTTC. This sequence encodes CASRTGQVVGYGYTF.

This clonotype was seen more than once but under ten times. The chain employs TRBV5-1 and TRBJ2-3; D might be TRBD1 (6 bases). CDR1 and CDR2 (germline): SGHRS, YFSETQ. This CDR3 spans 19 amino acids. The V and J ends lost 2 bases and 1 base respectively, with 23 bases between them. Written as DNA, the CDR3 is TGCGCCAGCAGCTTCCCCAGTTTTGGCAGGGGCAAGGGCACAGATACGCAGTATTTT. This codes for CASSFPSFGRGKGTDTQYF. Drawing the rest from reference TRBV5-1 and TRBJ2-3, the complete variable domain is KAGVTQTPRYLIKTRGQQVTLSCSPISGHRSVSWYQQTPGQGLQFLFEYFSETQRNKGNFPGRFSGRQFSNSRSEMNVSTLELGDSALYLCASSFPSFGRGKGTDTQYFGPGTRLTVL.

This clonotype occurred many times. The chain employs TRBV7-9 and TRBJ2-3; 12 positions agree with TRBD2. The CDR3 has 15 residues. Germline CDR1 and CDR2: SEHNR and FQNEAQ (reference sequence). After removal of 5 bases from V and 4 bases from J, the junction contained 4 bases not matched to a gene. In DNA form, the CDR3 reads TGTGCCAGCAGCCTGGGACTAGCGGGCGCAGATACGCAGTATTTT. It is translated as CASSLGLAGADTQYF.

This clonotype was detected a few times. The rearrangement links TRBV9 to TRBJ1-2, with D unresolved. Germline loops: CDR1 SGDLS, CDR2 YYNGEE. This CDR3 region has 14 residues. The ends were cut back, 0 bases at V and 6 bases at J, with 12 bases in the middle. In DNA, the CDR3 is TGTGCCAGCAGCGTAGGATCCAGTTTAGATGGCTACACCTTC. This codes for CASSVGSSLDGYTF. Drawing the rest from reference TRBV9 and TRBJ1-2, the complete variable domain is DSGVTQTPKHLITATGQRVTLRCSPRSGDLSVYWYQQSLDQGLQFLIQYYNGEERAKGNILERFSAQQFPDLHSELNLSSLELGDSALYFCASSVGSSLDGYTFGSGTRLTVV.

The chain recombines TRBV7-9 with TRBJ1-2, with D maybe TRBD1 (5 bases). CDR3 length equals 13 residues. CDR1 is SEHNR, CDR2 FQNEAQ, per germline (reference sequence). Trimming took off 5 bases at V and 5 bases at J, with 12 bases between the two ends. CDR3 DNA sequence: TGTGCCAGCAGCCCCGGGGACGAATATGGCTACACCTTC. Translated, it gives CASSPGDEYGYTF.

This clonotype was seen repeatedly, ten times or more. This rearrangement joins TRBV12-3 or TRBV12-4 to TRBJ2-4, with 9 bases identical to TRBD1. The CDR3 consists of 17 residues. J gave up 0 bases and V 4 bases, and 7 bases lay outside the gene matches. CDR3 nucleotide sequence: TGTGCCAGCAGTTCGCCGGGACAGGGACTAGCCAAAAACATTCAGTACTTC. Residues: CASSSPGQGLAKNIQYF.

This clonotype was counted ten times or more. CDR3 sequence (DNA): TGCGCCAGCAGCCAAGATAGAGGGATCGATGAGCAGTTCTTC. Its translation: CASSQDRGIDEQFF. This chain links TRBV4-3 with TRBJ2-1; perhaps TRBD2 as D (5 bases). CDR3 size: 14 residues. V was cut by 0 bases and J by 8 bases, with 11 bases left in between. Germline CDR1 LGHNA, CDR2 YSLEER.

This clonotype occurred many times. The chain links TRBV7-8 to TRBJ2-6; D not certain. CDR3 length equals 18 residues. Per germline, CDR1 SGHVS and CDR2 FQNEAQ. V was trimmed by 1 base and J by 0 bases, leaving 13 bases between them. CDR3 loop: CASSLVKGSFSGANVLTF. The DNA of the CDR3 is TGTGCCAGCAGCTTAGTAAAGGGCAGTTTCTCTGGGGCCAACGTCCTGACTTTC. Filled out from reference TRBV7-8 and TRBJ2-6, the complete variable domain reads GAGVSQSPRYKVAKRGQDVALRCDPISGHVSLFWYQQALGQGPEFLTYFQNEAQLDKSGLPSDRFFAERPEGSVSTLKIQRTQQEDSAVYLCASSLVKGSFSGANVLTFGAGSRLTVL.

This clonotype was seen at least ten times. J is TRBJ1-5 and V is TRBV20-1; D remains unclear. CDR3 length: 14 residues. Germline CDR1 is DFQATT and CDR2 is SNEGSKA (reference sequence). The germline V and J ends were trimmed by 1 base and 2 bases, with 9 bases remaining between them. In nucleotides, the CDR3 is TGCAGTGCTAGAGTCTCCCAGGGCAATCAGCCCCAGCATTTT. This gives the protein CSARVSQGNQPQHF.

J is TRBJ2-7 and V is TRBV6-6, with D hard to call. This CDR3 contains 13 residues. V lost 5 bases, J lost 3 bases, and 11 bases lay in between. The germline CDR1 and CDR2 sequences are MNHNY and SVGAGI (reference sequence). The CDR3 DNA reads as TGTGCCAGCAGTCCACGGATGTACTACGAGCAGTACTTC. Its translation: CASSPRMYYEQYF.

This clonotype was counted ten times or more. J is TRBJ1-3 and V is TRBV4-2; D may be TRBD1 (5 bases). CDR1 is LGHNA, CDR2 YNFKEQ, per germline. V was trimmed by 0 bases and J by 2 bases, leaving 11 bases between them. The CDR3 spans 16 residues. CDR3 sequence: CASSQEQALTGNTIYF. CDR3 bases: TGTGCCAGCAGCCAAGAACAGGCCCTGACTGGAAACACCATATATTTT.

The genes are TRBV10-3 and TRBJ2-6; the match to TRBD2 covers 7 bases. The germline V gene has CDR1 ENHRY and CDR2 SYGVKD. The CDR3 totals 18 residues. The trim removed 4 bases at V and 0 bases at J, leaving 9 bases unmatched. CDR3 bases: TGTGCCATCAGTGCCATAGAGCGGGGCTCCTCTGGGGCCAACGTCCTGACTTTC. Protein: CAISAIERGSSGANVLTF.

This clonotype was seen a few times. This sequence joins TRBV20-1 and TRBJ1-1, with D uncertain. This CDR3 comprises 14 residues. CDR1 and CDR2 (germline): DFQATT, SNEGSKA (reference sequence). V was clipped by 0 bases and J by 3 bases, with 11 bases between them. CDR3 loop: CSARDKDVYTEAFF. CDR3 bases: TGCAGTGCTAGAGATAAGGACGTATACACTGAAGCTTTCTTT.